Listed below are T cell receptor beta chains from one sample, sequenced in a study of T cell clonotyping in hematopoietic cell transplantation. Produced via immunoSEQ multiplex PCR; TCRdb's table is partial and in-frame only. The data hold 65,000 to 80,000 clones, with 90% to 96% observed a single time. Sequencing used peripheral blood mononuclear cells, obtained before stem cell transplant. These receptors originate from a woman in her fifties or sixties with acute myeloid leukemia. Some clones in this sample may be carry-over from other donors' samples. Both conserved end residues are part of each CDR3. A D gene is named only where the DNA matches it firmly. A row's size may be missing; if present it is once, few, many or a size class.

>TRBJ1-5|.|.|TRBV6-6
CASSYGNQPQHF
TGTGCCAGCAGTTACGGCAATCAGCCCCAGCATTTT
>TRBJ1-1|.|.|TRBV29-1
CSVEDPMGGLNTEAFF
TGCAGCGTTGAAGATCCCATGGGGGGGCTGAACACTGAAGCTTTCTTT
>TRBJ2-7|.|.|TRBV29-1
CSAIAEFYEQYF
TGCAGCGCCATAGCGGAATTCTACGAGCAGTACTTC
>TRBJ1-3|TRBD1|.|TRBV19
CASSSGQGSRNTIYF
TGTGCCAGTAGTTCCGGACAGGGGTCGCGGAACACCATATATTTT
>TRBJ1-4|.|.|TRBV7-6
CASSPGEKLFF
TGTGCCAGCAGCCCAGGTGAAAAACTGTTTTTT
>TRBJ2-2|.|.|TRBV9
CASSVGPGELFF
TGTGCCAGCAGCGTAGGACCCGGGGAGCTGTTTTTT
>TRBJ2-7|.|.|TRBV30
CAWSSRVIGYRYEQYF
TGTGCCTGGAGTAGTAGGGTAATCGGGTATCGCTACGAGCAGTACTTC
>TRBJ1-1|.|.|TRBV30
CAWSVQADTEAFF
TGTGCCTGGAGTGTCCAGGCCGACACTGAAGCCTTCTTT
>TRBJ1-1|.|.|TRBV20-1
CSASLRFGAFF
.
>TRBJ1-2|.|.|TRBV4-1
CASSHLRDTYGYTF
TGCGCCAGCAGCCACCTCCGGGACACTTATGGCTACACCTTC
>TRBJ1-5|.|.|TRBV18
CASSPDGTPQHF
TGTGCCAGCTCACCGGACGGCACCCCCCAGCATTTT
>TRBJ2-7|.|.|TRBV30
CAWSVGERYEQYF
TGTGCCTGGAGTGTTGGGGAAAGATACGAGCAGTACTTC
>TRBJ2-7|.|.|TRBV6-5
CASRGGYYEQYF
TGTGCCAGCAGGGGCGGCTACTACGAGCAGTACTTC
>TRBJ2-3|TRBD2|.|TRBV5-1
CASSGLAPSTDTQYF
TGCGCCAGCAGTGGACTAGCGCCGAGCACAGATACGCAGTATTTT
>TRBJ1-2|TRBD1|.|TRBV28
CASSLMGQWGNYGYTF
TGTGCCAGCAGTTTAATGGGACAGTGGGGTAACTATGGCTACACCTTC
>TRBJ2-7|.|.|TRBV28
CASSLGYYEQYF
TGTGCCAGCAGTCTCGGGTACTACGAGCAGTACTTC
>TRBJ1-1|TRBD1|.|TRBV7-8
CASSLGTGMNTEAFF
TGTGCCAGCAGCTTAGGGACAGGGATGAACACTGAAGCTTTCTTT
>TRBJ2-4|.|.|TRBV29-1
CSVEIGTVMDIQYF
TGCAGCGTTGAAATAGGGACGGTGATGGACATTCAGTACTTC
>TRBJ2-5|TRBD1|.|TRBV5-8
CASSLGTGHPYLSQETQYF
TGTGCCAGCAGCTTAGGGACAGGTCATCCATACCTATCCCAAGAGACCCAGTACTTC
>TRBJ2-7|.|.|TRBV30
CAWTQRATYEQYF
TGTGCCTGGACCCAGCGCGCCACCTACGAGCAGTACTTC
>TRBJ2-3|TRBD2|.|TRBV30
CAWSGWTSGSQAADTQYF
TGTGCCTGGAGTGGGTGGACTAGCGGGAGCCAGGCCGCAGATACGCAGTATTTT
>TRBJ1-4|TRBD1|.|TRBV5-1
CASRADRDSTNEKLFF
TGCGCCAGCAGGGCGGACAGGGATTCAACTAATGAAAAACTGTTTTTT
>TRBJ1-1|.|once|TRBV30
CAERMANTEAFF
TGTGCCGAGAGGATGGCCAACACTGAAGCTTTCTTT
>TRBJ1-1|.|.|TRBV13
CASNLEFRRDEAFF
TGTGCCAGCAATCTGGAGTTCAGGAGGGATGAAGCTTTCTTT
>TRBJ1-2|TRBD1|.|TRBV4-2
CASSLAGQWINYGYTF
TGTGCCAGCAGCCTAGCGGGACAGTGGATTAACTATGGCTACACCTTC
>TRBJ1-4|TRBD1|.|TRBV7-6
CASSFWQGQTREKLFF
TGTGCCAGCAGTTTTTGGCAGGGACAGACTAGGGAAAAACTGTTTTTT
>TRBJ1-2|.|.|TRBV30
CAWSSGGGYTF
TGTGCCTGGAGTAGCGGTGGAGGCTACACCTTC